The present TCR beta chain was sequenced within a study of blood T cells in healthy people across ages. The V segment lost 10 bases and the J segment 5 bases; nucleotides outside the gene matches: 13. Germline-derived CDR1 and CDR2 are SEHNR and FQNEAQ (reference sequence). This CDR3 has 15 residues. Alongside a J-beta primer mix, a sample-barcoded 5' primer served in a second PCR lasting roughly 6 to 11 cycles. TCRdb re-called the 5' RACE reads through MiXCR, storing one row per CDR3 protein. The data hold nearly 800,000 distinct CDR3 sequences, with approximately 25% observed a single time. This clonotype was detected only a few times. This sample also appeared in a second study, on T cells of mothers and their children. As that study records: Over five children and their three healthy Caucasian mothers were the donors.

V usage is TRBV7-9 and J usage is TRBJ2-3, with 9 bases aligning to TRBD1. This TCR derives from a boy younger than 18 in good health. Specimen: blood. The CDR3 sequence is CAIAAWDRARDTQYF. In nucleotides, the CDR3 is TGTGCCATCGCGGCGTGGGACAGGGCCAGAGATACGCAGTATTTT.